These T cell receptor beta chains were read from a single sample in a study of TIL therapy for anti-PD-1-resistant metastatic lung cancer. Sequencing used immunoSEQ multiplex PCR; TCRdb keeps in-frame clones, though not all of them. The sample consists of some 50,000 clones, 79% of them appearing once. The sample in question was blood, obtained at baseline. The source of these receptors is an older man with non-small cell lung cancer. The CDR3 runs from the conserved cysteine through the conserved F or W. The order of the fields is V gene, J gene, CDR3 protein.

V: TRBV7-6; J: TRBJ2-7; CDR3: CASSSLAGPYEQYF
V: TRBV6-1; J: TRBJ2-2; CDR3: CASSEAGLAGELFF
V: TRBV2; J: TRBJ2-1; CDR3: CASRKGLAGDEQFF
V: TRBV15; J: TRBJ1-3; CDR3: CATSKTGTGRDGNTIYF
V: TRBV7-9; J: TRBJ2-7; CDR3: CASSLGRGYEQYF
V: TRBV6-6; J: TRBJ1-2; CDR3: CASSYSKDRGYTF
V: TRBV28; J: TRBJ1-2; CDR3: CASSSNYGYTF
V: TRBV7-8; J: TRBJ2-7; CDR3: CASSLDLAPYPHEQYF
V: TRBV7-9; J: TRBJ1-2; CDR3: CASSLTHKTGGKGYTF
V: TRBV28; J: TRBJ1-2; CDR3: CASSLGTVYGYTF
V: TRBV18; J: TRBJ1-2; CDR3: CASSPPGQPYGYTF
V: TRBV28; J: TRBJ2-7; CDR3: CASSQPGQGLREQYF
V: TRBV19; J: TRBJ2-5; CDR3: CASSKTGTSGASTRQETQYF